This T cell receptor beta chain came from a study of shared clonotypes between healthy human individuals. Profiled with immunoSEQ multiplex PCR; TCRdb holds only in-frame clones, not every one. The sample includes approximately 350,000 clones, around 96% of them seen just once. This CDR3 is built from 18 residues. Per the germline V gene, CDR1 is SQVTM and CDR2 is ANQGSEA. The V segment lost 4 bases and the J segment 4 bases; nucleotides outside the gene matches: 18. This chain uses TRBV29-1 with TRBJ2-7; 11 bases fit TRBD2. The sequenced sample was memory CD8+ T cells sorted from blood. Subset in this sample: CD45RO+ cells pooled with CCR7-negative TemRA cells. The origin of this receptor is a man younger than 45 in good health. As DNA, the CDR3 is TGCAGCGTTGCGGCGGGACTAGCGGACGCCGTTTCATTTTACGAGCAGTACTTC. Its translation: CSVAAGLADAVSFYEQYF.